The 18 T cell receptor beta chains given below trace back to one sample, sequenced in a study of blood T cell repertoires in COVID-19. Sequenced by immunoSEQ multiplex PCR; TCRdb stores in-frame clones only, minus some. The table records around 100,000 clones, about 88% of them present only once. Sequencing used peripheral blood. The receptors were gathered from a man aged 45-65 years with active or convalescent COVID-19.

This clone was observed once. The rearrangement joins TRBV6-2 or TRBV6-3 to TRBJ1-1; maybe TRBD1 (5 bases). CDR3 length equals 16 residues. Germline assignment: CDR1 MNHEY and CDR2 SVGEGT. The germline V and J ends were trimmed by 5 bases and 0 bases, with 16 bases remaining between them. The DNA of the CDR3 is TGTGCCAGCAGTAAACCACCGGGACTGATGAACACTGAAGCTTTCTTT. Translating gives CASSKPPGLMNTEAFF.

The chain links TRBV25-1 to TRBJ2-7, with 8 bases identical to TRBD1. CDR3 length: 13 residues. In germline, CDR1 is MGHDK, CDR2 SYGVNS. V shed 8 bases, J shed 3 bases, and the junction held 6 bases outside the gene matches. CDR3 bases: TGTGCCAGCGTCGGACAGGGTTTCTACGAGCAGTACGTC. Its protein is CASVGQGFYEQYV.

J is TRBJ2-7 and V is TRBV6-6; 7 positions match TRBD1. CDR1 is MNHNY and CDR2 is SVGAGI in the germline V gene (reference sequence). This CDR3 is 14 amino acids long. Unmatched junction bases numbered 5, after V lost 6 bases and J lost 0 bases. CDR3 in DNA: TGTGCCAGCAGGCCGGGACAGAACTCCTACGAGCAGTACTTC. Residues: CASRPGQNSYEQYF.

This clone was seen a handful of times. The chain has TRBV28 and TRBJ1-1; TRBD1 aligns across 7 bases. This CDR3 has 13 residues. J was trimmed by 7 bases and V by 6 bases; bases with no gene match: 8. Germline lookup yields CDR1 MDHEN and CDR2 SYDVKM. CDR3 sequence reads: CASRLQGTIEAFF. The DNA of the CDR3 is TGTGCCAGCAGGTTACAGGGGACAATTGAAGCTTTCTTT.

This clone was counted between two and nine times. Distinct nucleotide sequences in the sample also encode this CDR3. This rearrangement joins TRBV5-1 to TRBJ2-5, with a possible D match to TRBD1 (5 bases). Trimming took off 0 bases at V and 2 bases at J, with 5 bases between the two ends. Germline CDR1 and CDR2: SGHRS and YFSETQ. This CDR3 comprises 13 residues. The CDR3 protein is CASSLGQQETQYF. The CDR3 region has the DNA TGCGCCAGCAGCTTGGGACAGCAAGAGACCCAGTACTTC.

The J gene is TRBJ2-3, the V gene TRBV7-6, with TRBD2 matching 9 bases. Germline V gene sequence: CDR1 SGHVS, CDR2 FNYEAQ. Germline trimming cut 3 bases from V and 6 bases from J; bases unmatched to any gene: 13. The CDR3 extends over 17 amino acids. CDR3 sequence reads: CASSLRHGRGGRDTQYF. The CDR3 DNA follows: TGTGCCAGCAGCTTGCGACATGGGCGGGGGGGCCGGGATACGCAGTATTTT.

This clone was seen once. V usage is TRBV10-2 and J usage is TRBJ2-1, with 12 nucleotides matching TRBD2. This CDR3 region has 16 residues. The V segment lost 0 bases and the J segment 7 bases; nucleotides outside the gene matches: 4. From germline, CDR1 is WSHSY and CDR2 SAAADI. The CDR3 sequence is CASSESASGGGNEQFF. CDR3 DNA: TGCGCCAGCAGTGAGTCAGCTAGCGGGGGGGGGAATGAGCAGTTCTTC.

This clone was picked up a small number of times. This chain uses TRBV30 with TRBJ1-1; TRBD1 matches 7 bases. This CDR3 has 19 residues. Trimming at V came to 1 base and at J to 0 bases, leaving 17 bases not matched to a gene. Looked up from germline, CDR1 is GTSNPN and CDR2 is SVGIG (reference sequence). This CDR3 reads CAWSGTGSRTRFVNTEAFF. CDR3 sequence (DNA): TGTGCCTGGAGTGGGACAGGATCACGTACGAGGTTCGTGAACACTGAAGCTTTCTTT.

This chain connects TRBV27 to TRBJ1-5; D might be TRBD1 (5 bases). Germline CDR1 is MNHEY and CDR2 is SMNVEV (reference sequence). The CDR3 extends over 15 amino acids. V was cut by 6 bases and J by 7 bases, with 19 bases left in between. CDR3 sequence (DNA): TGTGCCAGCAGCCCTGGGGGGGAAGCTCGGCAGCCCCAGCATTTT. It is translated as CASSPGGEARQPQHF.

The chain couples TRBV6-5 to TRBJ1-3; no reliable D call. V lost 9 bases and J lost 0, with 15 bases in between. The germline gives CDR1 MNHEY, CDR2 SVGAGI. This CDR3 contains 15 residues. The CDR3 region is CASSLGAYSGNTIYF. In nucleotides, the CDR3 is TGTGCCAGTTCCCTGGGAGCTTACTCTGGAAACACCATATATTTT.

The rearrangement links TRBV24-1 to TRBJ2-3, with 12 bases that match TRBD2. The CDR3 extends over 16 amino acids. From germline, CDR1 is KGHDR and CDR2 SFDVKD. The junction had 4 bases not matched to a gene; V was cut back by 7 bases and J by 0 bases. The CDR3 protein is CATRTSGGASTDTQYF. For the CDR3, the DNA is TGTGCCACCAGGACTAGCGGGGGAGCTAGCACAGATACGCAGTATTTT.

V usage is TRBV2 and J usage is TRBJ2-7; 9 bases are shared with TRBD2. V lost 2 bases to trimming and J lost 0 bases; unmatched junction nucleotides: 8. This CDR3 has 17 amino acids. Germline CDR1 reads SNHLY; CDR2 reads FYNNEI. The CDR3 spells CASSEWGLAGRSYEQYF. CDR3 bases: TGTGCCAGCAGTGAATGGGGGCTAGCGGGGCGCTCCTACGAGCAGTACTTC.

This clone appeared a single time. The chain uses TRBV28 and TRBJ2-2, with TRBD2 identical over 11 bases. This CDR3 has 16 residues. V was clipped by 5 bases and J by 5 bases; unmatched bases: 7. CDR1 MDHEN and CDR2 SYDVKM come from the germline V gene. As DNA, the CDR3 is TGTGCCAGCAGTGAACTAGCGGGGGCGCGGACCGGGGAGCTGTTTTTT. Translating it yields CASSELAGARTGELFF.

The chain couples TRBV6-5 to TRBJ2-7, with 9 bases aligning to TRBD1. The V and J ends lost 4 bases and 6 bases, in that order; junction bases with no gene match: 10. The CDR3 contains 15 residues. From germline, CDR1 is MNHEY and CDR2 SVGAGI. CDR3 loop: CASSSPDRGGGEQYV. CDR3 nucleotides: TGTGCCAGCAGTTCCCCGGACAGGGGAGGAGGCGAGCAGTACGTC.

The chain uses TRBV2 and TRBJ1-5; D not certain. The CDR3 runs 14 residues. V lost 1 base and J lost 5, with 9 bases in between. Germline lookup yields CDR1 SNHLY and CDR2 FYNNEI. CDR3 coding DNA: TGTGCCAGCAGTGAAGACAGCTCTTATCAGCCCCAGCATTTT. Translating gives CASSEDSSYQPQHF.

The chain carries TRBV5-6 and TRBJ1-6; possibly TRBD1 for D (5 bases). Trimming shortened V by 4 bases and J by 0 bases, and 14 bases separated the two germline ends. Germline V CDR1 and CDR2: SGHDT, YYEEEE. The CDR3 is 17 residues long. The CDR3 nucleotides are TGTGCCAGCAGCACCGACAGTGCTTTCTCCTATAATTCACCCCTCCACTTT. It yields the protein CASSTDSAFSYNSPLHF.

The chain is built from TRBV10-2 and TRBJ1-2; the match to TRBD1 covers 9 bases. Germline CDR1 reads WSHSY; CDR2 reads SAAADI. V trimming: 6 bases; J trimming: 2 bases; junction bases outside the gene matches: 1. This CDR3 comprises 13 residues. CDR3 residues: CASRTGGNYGYTF. In DNA form, the CDR3 reads TGCGCCAGCAGAACAGGGGGCAACTATGGCTACACCTTC.

The V and J genes are TRBV18 and TRBJ1-1, with 12 bases fitting TRBD1. Trimming at V came to 3 bases and at J to 0 bases, leaving 5 bases not matched to a gene. Germline assignment: CDR1 KGHSH and CDR2 LQKENI. The CDR3 contains 17 residues. CDR3 region: CASSPAGTGGLNTEAFF. The DNA for the CDR3 is TGTGCCAGCTCACCTGCCGGGACAGGGGGCTTGAACACTGAAGCTTTCTTT.